The text below deals with one T cell receptor (beta chain). Its antigen is not known. The data were taken from a study of shared clonotypes between healthy human individuals. Overall study findings and caveats: With few donors, the genetic and exposure-history diversity represented was limited. Naive subsets generally had larger estimated richness than memory subsets.

Clones were read by immunoSEQ multiplex PCR, and TCRdb kept only the in-frame ones, dropping some. The table shows approximately 1,500,000 clones, with nearly 99% occurring only once. The V and J ends lost 1 base and 9 bases, in that order; junction bases with no gene match: 7. CDR3 size: 14 residues. Germline V gene data show CDR1 as MGHRA and CDR2 as YSYEKL. Adult donors, all healthy and HIV-negative, had no recent acute infections or vaccinations. The sample consisted of naive CD4+ T cells sorted from blood. Subset defined: CD45RA+ positively selected. The chain joins TRBV4-1 to TRBJ2-7, with 9 bases that match TRBD2. This TCR was sampled from a man aged 25-45 years in good health. CDR3 residues: CASSQAWASGMQYF. CDR3 nucleotides: TGCGCCAGCAGCCAAGCGTGGGCTAGCGGGATGCAGTACTTC.